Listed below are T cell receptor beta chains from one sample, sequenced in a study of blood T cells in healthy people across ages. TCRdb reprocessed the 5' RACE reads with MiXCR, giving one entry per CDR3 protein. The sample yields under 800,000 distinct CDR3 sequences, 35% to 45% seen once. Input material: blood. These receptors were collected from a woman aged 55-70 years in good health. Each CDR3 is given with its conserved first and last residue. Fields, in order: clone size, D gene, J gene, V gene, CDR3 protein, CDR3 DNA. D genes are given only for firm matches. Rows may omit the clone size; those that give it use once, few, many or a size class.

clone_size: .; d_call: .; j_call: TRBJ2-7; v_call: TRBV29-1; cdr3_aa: CSVEGQFYEQYF; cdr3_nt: TGCAGCGTTGAAGGACAGTTCTACGAGCAGTACTTC
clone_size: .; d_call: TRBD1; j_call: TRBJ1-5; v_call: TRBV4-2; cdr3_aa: CASSQDTQGVAPQHF; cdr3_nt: TGTGCCAGCAGCCAAGATACCCAGGGGGTTGCGCCCCAGCATTTT
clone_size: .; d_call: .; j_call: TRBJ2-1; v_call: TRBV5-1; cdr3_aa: CASSVEYSSGEQFF; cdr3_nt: TGCGCCAGCAGCGTGGAGTACAGCTCGGGGGAGCAGTTCTTC
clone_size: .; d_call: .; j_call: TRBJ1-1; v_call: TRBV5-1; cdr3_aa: CASSPMEDTEAFF; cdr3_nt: TGCGCCAGCAGCCCAATGGAGGACACTGAAGCTTTCTTT
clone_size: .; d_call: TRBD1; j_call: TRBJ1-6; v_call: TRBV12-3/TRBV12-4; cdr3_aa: CASIDRDSPNSPLHF; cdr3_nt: TGTGCCAGCATCGACCGGGACAGCCCTAATTCACCCCTCCACTTT
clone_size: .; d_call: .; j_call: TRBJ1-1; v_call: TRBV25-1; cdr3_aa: CAILSITEAFF; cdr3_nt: TGTGCCATCCTATCTATCACTGAAGCTTTCTTT
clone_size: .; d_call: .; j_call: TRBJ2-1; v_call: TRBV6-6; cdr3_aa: CASSYNTERGYNEQFF; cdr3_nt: TGTGCCAGCAGTTACAATACAGAAAGGGGCTACAATGAGCAGTTCTTC
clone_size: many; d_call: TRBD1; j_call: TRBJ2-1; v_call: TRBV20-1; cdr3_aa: CSARSSRGFYNEQFF; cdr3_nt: TGCAGTGCTAGGTCAAGCAGGGGGTTCTACAATGAGCAGTTCTTC
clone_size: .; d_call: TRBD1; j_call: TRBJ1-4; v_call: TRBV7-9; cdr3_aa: CASSPTGTGSRTNEKLFF; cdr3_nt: TGTGCCAGCAGCCCGACCGGGACAGGGAGTAGGACTAATGAAAAACTGTTTTTT
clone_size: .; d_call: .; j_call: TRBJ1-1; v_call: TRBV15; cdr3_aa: CATSRDLNGNEAFF; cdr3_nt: TGTGCCACCAGCAGAGATCTTAACGGGAATGAAGCTTTCTTT
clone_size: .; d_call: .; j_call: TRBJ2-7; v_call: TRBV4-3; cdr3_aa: CASSQEQGTPGQYF; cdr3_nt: TGCGCCAGCAGCCAAGAGCAAGGGACTCCCGGGCAGTACTTC
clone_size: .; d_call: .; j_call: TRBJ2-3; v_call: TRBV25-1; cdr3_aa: CASSEQGVDTQYF; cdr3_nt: TGTGCCAGCAGTGAACAGGGCGTAGATACGCAGTATTTT
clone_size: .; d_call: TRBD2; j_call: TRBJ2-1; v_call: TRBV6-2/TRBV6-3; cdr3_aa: CASRDTSGGDNVQFF; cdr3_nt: TGTGCCAGCAGAGACACTAGCGGGGGGGACAATGTGCAGTTCTTC
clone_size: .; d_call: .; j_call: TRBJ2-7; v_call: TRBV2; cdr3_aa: CASAREAEQYF; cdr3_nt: TGTGCCAGCGCGCGAGAGGCCGAGCAGTACTTC
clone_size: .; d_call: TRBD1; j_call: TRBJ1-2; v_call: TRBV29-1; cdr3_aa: CSVEFQGARIYGYTF; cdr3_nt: TGCAGCGTTGAATTTCAGGGGGCTAGGATCTATGGCTACACCTTC
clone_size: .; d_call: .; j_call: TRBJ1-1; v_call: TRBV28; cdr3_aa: CASSIGEGIIVLNTEAFF; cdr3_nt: TGTGCCAGCAGTATAGGCGAGGGGATCATTGTGCTGAACACTGAAGCTTTCTTT
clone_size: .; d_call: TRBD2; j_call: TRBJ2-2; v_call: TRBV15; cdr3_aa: CATSRELAVINTGELFF; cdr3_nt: TGTGCCACCAGCAGAGAACTAGCGGTGATCAACACCGGGGAGCTGTTTTTT
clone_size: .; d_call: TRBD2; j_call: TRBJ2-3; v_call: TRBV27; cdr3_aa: CATRDHLSGGPTDTQYF; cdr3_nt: TGTGCCACCCGCGACCACCTTAGCGGGGGGCCCACAGATACGCAGTATTTT
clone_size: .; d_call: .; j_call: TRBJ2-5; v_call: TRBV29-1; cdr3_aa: CSVALGAYETQYF; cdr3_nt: TGCAGCGTCGCTTTGGGGGCATACGAGACCCAGTACTTC
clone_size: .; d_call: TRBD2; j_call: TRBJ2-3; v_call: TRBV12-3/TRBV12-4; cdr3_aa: CASSFVGRSGGDTQYF; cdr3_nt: TGTGCCAGCAGTTTCGTAGGCAGAAGCGGGGGGGATACGCAGTATTTT
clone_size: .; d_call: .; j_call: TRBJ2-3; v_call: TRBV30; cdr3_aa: CAWSGLVGDTQYF; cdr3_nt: TGTGCCTGGAGTGGACTAGTAGGCGATACGCAGTATTTT
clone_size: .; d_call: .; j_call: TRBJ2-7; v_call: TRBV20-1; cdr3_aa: CSAIKGQPPYEQYF; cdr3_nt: TGCAGTGCGATAAAAGGACAGCCCCCCTACGAGCAGTACTTC
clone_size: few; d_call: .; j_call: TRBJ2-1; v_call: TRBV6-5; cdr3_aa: CASSYSANYNEQFF; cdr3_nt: TGTGCCAGCAGTTACTCGGCTAATTACAATGAGCAGTTCTTC
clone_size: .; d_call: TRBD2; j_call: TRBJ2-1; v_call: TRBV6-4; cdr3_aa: CASSTGTSPNEQFF; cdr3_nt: TGTGCCAGCAGTACCGGGACTAGTCCCAATGAGCAGTTCTTC
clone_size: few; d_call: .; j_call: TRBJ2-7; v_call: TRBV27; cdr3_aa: CASSHAVRAYEQYF; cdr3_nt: TGTGCCAGCAGCCACGCGGTCAGGGCCTACGAGCAGTACTTC
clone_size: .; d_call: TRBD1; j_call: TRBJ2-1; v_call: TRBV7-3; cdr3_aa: CASSIGQAHNEQFF; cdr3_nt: TGTGCCAGCAGCATCGGACAGGCCCACAATGAGCAGTTCTTC
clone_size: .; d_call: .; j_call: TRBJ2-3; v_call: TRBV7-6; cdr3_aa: CASSLESSGRQDTQYF; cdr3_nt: TGTGCCAGCAGCTTAGAATCGAGCGGCCGACAGGATACGCAGTATTTT
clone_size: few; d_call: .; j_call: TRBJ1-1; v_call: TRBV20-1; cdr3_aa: CSASAGENEAFF; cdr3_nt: TGCAGTGCGTCGGCAGGGGAAAATGAAGCTTTCTTT
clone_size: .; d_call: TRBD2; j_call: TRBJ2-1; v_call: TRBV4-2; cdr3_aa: CASSLRTSLAGKETQFF; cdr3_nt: TGTGCCAGCAGCCTGCGGACATCCTTAGCGGGGAAAGAGACCCAGTTCTTC
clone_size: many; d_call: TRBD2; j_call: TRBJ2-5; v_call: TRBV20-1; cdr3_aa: CSARDLAGAKETQYF; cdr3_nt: TGCAGTGCTAGAGACCTAGCGGGAGCAAAGGAGACCCAGTACTTC
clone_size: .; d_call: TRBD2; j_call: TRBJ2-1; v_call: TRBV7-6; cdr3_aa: CASSPTGTSGYNEQFF; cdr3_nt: TGTGCCAGCAGCCCTACCGGGACTAGCGGGTACAATGAGCAGTTCTTC
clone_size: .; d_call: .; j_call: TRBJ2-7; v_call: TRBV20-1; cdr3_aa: CSARDNEQYF; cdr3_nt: TGCAGTGCTAGAGATAACGAGCAGTACTTC
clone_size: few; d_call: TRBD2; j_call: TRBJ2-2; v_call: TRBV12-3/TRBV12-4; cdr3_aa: CASSGTGLAGATGELFF; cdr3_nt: TGTGCCAGCAGTGGGACGGGACTAGCGGGAGCAACCGGGGAGCTGTTTTTT
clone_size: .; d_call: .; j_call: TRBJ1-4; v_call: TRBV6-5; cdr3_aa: CASSYSRGDAVDEKLFF; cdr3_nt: TGTGCCAGCAGTTACTCACGCGGGGATGCGGTAGATGAAAAACTGTTTTTT
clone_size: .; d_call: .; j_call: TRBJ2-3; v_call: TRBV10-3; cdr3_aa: CAISESRGASTDTQYF; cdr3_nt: TGTGCCATCAGTGAATCGCGCGGGGCTAGCACAGATACGCAGTATTTT
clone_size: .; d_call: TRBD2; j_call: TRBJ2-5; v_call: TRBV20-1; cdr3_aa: CSARRVAGAEETQYF; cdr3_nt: TGCAGTGCTAGACGGGTAGCGGGAGCGGAGGAGACCCAGTACTTC
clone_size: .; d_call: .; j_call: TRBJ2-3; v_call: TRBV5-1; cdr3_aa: CASSLLQAHTQYF; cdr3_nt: TGCGCCAGCAGCTTGTTACAGGCTCATACGCAGTATTTT
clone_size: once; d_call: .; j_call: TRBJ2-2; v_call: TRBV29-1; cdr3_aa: CSVETDNTGELFF; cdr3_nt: TGCAGCGTTGAGACAGACAACACCGGGGAGCTGTTTTTT
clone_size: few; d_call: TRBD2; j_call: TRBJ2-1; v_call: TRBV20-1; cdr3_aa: CSARAWTSGRYNEQFF; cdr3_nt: TGCAGTGCTAGAGCTTGGACTAGCGGCCGATACAATGAGCAGTTCTTC
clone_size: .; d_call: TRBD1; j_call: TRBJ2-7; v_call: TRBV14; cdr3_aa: CANSQWGQVVSEQYF; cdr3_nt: TGCGCCAACAGCCAATGGGGACAGGTGGTCTCCGAGCAGTACTTC
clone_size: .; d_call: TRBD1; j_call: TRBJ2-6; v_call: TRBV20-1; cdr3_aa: CSAGGQGLGANVLTF; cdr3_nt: TGCAGTGCTGGTGGACAGGGGCTTGGGGCCAACGTCCTGACTTTC
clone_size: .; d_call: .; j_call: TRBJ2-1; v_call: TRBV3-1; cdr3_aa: CASSRSNRGSEQFF; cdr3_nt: TGTGCCAGCAGTCGCTCGAATCGGGGGAGTGAGCAGTTCTTC
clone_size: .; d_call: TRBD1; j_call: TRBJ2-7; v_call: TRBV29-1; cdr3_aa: CSVSGQGTYEQYF; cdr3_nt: TGCAGCGTGTCGGGACAGGGCACCTACGAGCAGTACTTC
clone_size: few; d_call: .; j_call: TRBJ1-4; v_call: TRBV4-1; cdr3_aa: CASSQGKAGANEKLFF; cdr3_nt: TGCGCCAGCAGCCAAGGAAAGGCAGGAGCTAATGAAAAACTGTTTTTT
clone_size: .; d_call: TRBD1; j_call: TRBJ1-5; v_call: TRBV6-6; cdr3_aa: CASRTGQENQPQHF; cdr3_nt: TGTGCCAGCAGGACGGGACAGGAGAATCAGCCCCAGCATTTT
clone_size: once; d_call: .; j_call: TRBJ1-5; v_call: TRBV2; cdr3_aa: CASADTNQPQHF; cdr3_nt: TGTGCCAGCGCCGACACCAATCAGCCCCAGCATTTT
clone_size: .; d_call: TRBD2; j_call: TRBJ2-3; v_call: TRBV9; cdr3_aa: CASSVNPQTSGLDSTDTQYF; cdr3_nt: TGTGCCAGCAGCGTTAACCCGCAGACTAGCGGGTTGGACAGTACAGATACGCAGTATTTT
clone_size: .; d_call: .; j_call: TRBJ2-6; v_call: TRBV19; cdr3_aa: CASSSGSYSGANVLTF; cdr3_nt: TGTGCCAGTAGTTCGGGGTCATACTCTGGGGCCAACGTCCTGACTTTC
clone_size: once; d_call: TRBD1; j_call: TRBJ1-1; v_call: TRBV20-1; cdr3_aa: CSAPQGVNTEAFF; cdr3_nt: TGCAGTGCACCACAGGGGGTGAACACTGAAGCTTTCTTT
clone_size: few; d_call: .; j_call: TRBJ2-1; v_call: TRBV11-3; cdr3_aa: CASSLNPTVAHEQFF; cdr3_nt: TGTGCCAGCAGCTTGAATCCCACTGTGGCGCATGAGCAGTTCTTC
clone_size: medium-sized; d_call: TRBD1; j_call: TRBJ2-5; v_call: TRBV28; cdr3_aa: CASSPDRGMDQETQYF; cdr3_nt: TGTGCCAGCAGCCCGGACAGGGGGATGGACCAAGAGACCCAGTACTTC
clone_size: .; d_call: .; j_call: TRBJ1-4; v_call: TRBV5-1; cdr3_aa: CASSFRENNEKLFF; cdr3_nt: TGCGCCAGCAGCTTCAGGGAGAATAATGAAAAACTGTTTTTT
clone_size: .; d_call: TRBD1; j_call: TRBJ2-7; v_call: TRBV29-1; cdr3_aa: CSVEKEETGGNEQYF; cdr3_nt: TGCAGCGTTGAAAAAGAGGAGACAGGGGGAAACGAGCAGTACTTC
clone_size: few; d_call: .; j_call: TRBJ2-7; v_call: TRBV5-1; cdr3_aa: CASSLAFNGPYEQYF; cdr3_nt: TGCGCCAGCAGCTTGGCCTTCAACGGACCCTACGAGCAGTACTTC
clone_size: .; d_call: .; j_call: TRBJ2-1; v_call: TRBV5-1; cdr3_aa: CASSARTPSSYNEQFF; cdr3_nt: TGCGCCAGCAGCGCCCGGACTCCTAGCTCCTACAATGAGCAGTTCTTC